The 11 T cell receptor beta chains listed next were all sequenced from one sample in a study of metastatic and nonmetastatic thyroid tumors. TCRdb re-clonotyped the PCR reads via MiXCR. Seen here are 40,000 to 50,000 clones, 3.5% to 5% observed once, and the top ten hold 9.8%. Each patient went into thyroid surgery without having received any treatment. Sample: blood. The receptor source for this set is a female donor with papillary thyroid cancer or a benign thyroid nodule (not recorded which). Some clones in this sample may be carry-over from other donors' samples.

J is TRBJ1-1 and V is TRBV20-1; 7 bases agree with TRBD1. This CDR3 is 12 amino acids long. From germline, CDR1 is DFQATT and CDR2 SNEGSKA (reference sequence). This CDR3 reads CGLNRGLTEAFF. Here the CDR3 DNA reads TGCGGGCTAAACAGGGGTCTCACTGAAGCTTTCTTT.

This clone is classed as medium-sized. The chain uses TRBV6-1 and TRBJ2-1; D uncertain. The ends were cut back, 0 bases at V and 7 bases at J, with 4 bases in the middle. The CDR3 runs to 12 residues. Germline-derived CDR1 and CDR2 are MNHNS and SASEGT. The CDR3 sequence is CASSEAGNEQFF. The CDR3 DNA sequence: TGTGCCAGCAGTGAAGCCGGGAATGAGCAGTTCTTC.

This clone was counted many times. The J gene is TRBJ2-7, the V gene TRBV5-1, with TRBD1 matching over 7 bases. V lost 2 bases, J lost 2 bases, and 4 bases stayed unmatched. This CDR3 spans 14 amino acids. Germline values: CDR1 SGHRS, CDR2 YFSETQ. The CDR3 here is CASSFSTGTYEQYF. The CDR3 DNA reads as TGCGCCAGCAGCTTCTCGACAGGGACCTACGAGCAGTACTTC.

This clone was recorded a few times. The chain recombines TRBV27 with TRBJ1-6; no clear D. The V gene lost 3 bases and the J gene lost 8 bases, with 5 bases spanning the gap. The length of the CDR3 is 12 residues. Germline lookup yields CDR1 MNHEY and CDR2 SMNVEV (reference sequence). The DNA of the CDR3 is TGTGCCAGCAGTTTTTGGTATTCACCCCTCCACTTT. It encodes CASSFWYSPLHF.

This clone was found many times. The chain is built from TRBV5-1 and TRBJ1-6, with TRBD1 matching over 9 bases. The germline V gene encodes CDR1 SGHRS and CDR2 YFSETQ. Germline trimming cut 2 bases from V and 6 bases from J; bases unmatched to any gene: 9. This CDR3 contains 17 residues. CDR3 sequence (DNA): TGCGCCAGCAGCTTCAGCCCGACAGGGGGTTTTAATTCACCCCTCCACTTT. This sequence encodes CASSFSPTGGFNSPLHF.

In its sample, this clone was seen many times. V gene TRBV6-2 or TRBV6-3 combines with J gene TRBJ1-5; D gene uncertain. The CDR3 loop spans 12 amino acids. Trimming removed 2 bases from V and 3 bases from J, with 2 bases in between. Germline V gene data show CDR1 as MNHEY and CDR2 as SVGEGT. CDR3 nucleotide sequence: TGTGCCAGCAGTTACGTCAATCAGCCCCAGCATTTT. It yields the protein CASSYVNQPQHF.

The J gene is TRBJ2-3, the V gene TRBV6-1; TRBD2 matches at 8 bases. The CDR3 extends over 13 amino acids. The junction had 6 bases not matched to a gene; V was cut back by 8 bases and J by 5 bases. The germline V gene has CDR1 MNHNS and CDR2 SASEGT. Here the CDR3 DNA reads TGTGCCAGCCGAGCGGGAGCGATAGATACGCAGTATTTT. Residues: CASRAGAIDTQYF.

This clone was observed a few times. In the same sample, other DNA sequences code for this CDR3. The chain links TRBV5-4 to TRBJ2-2; TRBD1 matches at 7 bases. The CDR3 contains 15 residues. Unmatched junction bases numbered 12, after V lost 4 bases and J lost 9 bases. Germline values: CDR1 SGHNT, CDR2 YYREEE (reference sequence). CDR3: CASSRDSSTARELFF. The CDR3, as DNA: TGTGCCAGCAGCCGGGACAGCTCAACGGCCAGGGAGCTGTTTTTT.

This clone showed up many times. This could be a read error, since a much larger clone is one nucleotide away. This sequence joins TRBV5-1 and TRBJ1-2, with 9 positions matching TRBD1. The length of the CDR3 is 17 residues. CDR1 is SGHRS, CDR2 YFSETQ, per germline. The CDR3 loop is CASSLNPMGQGIYGHTF. For the CDR3, the DNA is TGCGCCAGCAGCTTAAACCCCATGGGACAGGGTATCTATGGCCACACCTTC.

This chain uses TRBV7-3 with TRBJ2-7; perhaps TRBD2 as D (5 bases). CDR1 and CDR2 from the germline V gene are SGHTA and FQGTGA. This CDR3 has 15 amino acids. V lost 6 bases and J 1 base, leaving 16 bases between the germline ends. CDR3 sequence: CASSMSGSWSYEQYF. The DNA for the CDR3 is TGTGCCAGCAGTATGTCGGGGTCATGGTCCTACGAGCAGTACTTC.

In this sample, this clone turned up many times. CDR3 residues: CSANGPPNEKLFF. CDR3 nucleotides: TGCAGTGCCAACGGACCGCCTAATGAAAAACTGTTTTTT. The V and J genes are TRBV20-1 and TRBJ1-4; D not resolved. This CDR3 is 13 amino acids long. CDR1 is DFQATT, CDR2 SNEGSKA, per germline (reference sequence). The V end lost 6 bases, the J end lost 3 bases, and 11 bases lay between the germline ends.